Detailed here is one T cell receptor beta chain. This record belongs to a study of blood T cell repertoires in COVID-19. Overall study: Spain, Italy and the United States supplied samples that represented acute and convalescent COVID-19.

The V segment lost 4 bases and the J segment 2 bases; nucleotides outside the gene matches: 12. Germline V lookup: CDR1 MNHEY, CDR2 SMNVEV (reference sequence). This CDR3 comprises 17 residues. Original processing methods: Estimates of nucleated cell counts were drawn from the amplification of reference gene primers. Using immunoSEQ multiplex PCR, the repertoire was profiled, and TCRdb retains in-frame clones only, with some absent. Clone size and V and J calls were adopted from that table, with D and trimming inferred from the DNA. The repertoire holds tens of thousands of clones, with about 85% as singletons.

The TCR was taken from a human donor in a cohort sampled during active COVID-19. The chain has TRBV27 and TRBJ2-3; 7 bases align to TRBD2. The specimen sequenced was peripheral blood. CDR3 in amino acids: CASSSRWSGEITDTQYF. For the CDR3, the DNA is TGTGCCAGCAGTTCCCGGTGGAGCGGGGAAATCACAGATACGCAGTATTTT.